This T cell receptor beta chain was observed in a study of T cell responses to AZD1222 COVID-19 vaccine. Looked up from germline, CDR1 is SNHLY and CDR2 is FYNNEI. The CDR3 runs to 15 residues. Unmatched junction bases numbered 8, after V lost 6 bases and J lost 4 bases. The study's findings and limits: Repertoire collection took place solely once the T cell response had peaked.

About this clone itself: Its antigen is unknown.

Profiled with immunoSEQ multiplex PCR; TCRdb holds only in-frame clones, not every one. The data contain about 140,000 clones, more than 80% of them singletons. The receptor was isolated from an adult in good health. Here the sequenced sample was peripheral blood, taken on day 0 of AZD1222 vaccination. The V call is TRBV2, the J call TRBJ1-4, with 7 bases fitting TRBD1. DNA for the CDR3: TGTGCCAGCAGGGGCCGACAGGGAAATAATGAAAAACTGTTTTTT. It codes for CASRGRQGNNEKLFF.